The 28 T cell receptor beta chains reported below all come from one sample, sequenced in a study of vaccination effects on CD4 cells after COVID-19. Antigen-specific CD4+ T cells were expanded with viral peptide pools in the ViraFEST assay before sequencing. Cells that had been cultured for ten to eleven days were the source of isolated CD4+ T cells. It was between March and December 2020 that the person had a SARS-CoV-2 infection confirmed by PCR. Profiling relied on immunoSEQ multiplex PCR, and the TCRdb table lists in-frame clones only, not all of them. The sample lists tens of thousands of clones, roughly 73% occurring once. For these TCRs, the target antigens are not known. The input for sequencing was CD4+ T cells from PBMCs cultured with HIV peptides, taken before COVID-19 vaccination. Described subset: HIV-1 Nef peptide pool negative control/reference culture. The receptors derive from a human donor who had a prior SARS-CoV-2 infection.

The gene calls are TRBV3-1 (or the pseudogene TRBV3-2) and TRBJ2-1, with unresolved D. The V end lost 5 bases, the J end lost 5 bases, and 16 bases lay between the germline ends. This CDR3 has 15 residues. Germline CDR1 is LGHDT and CDR2 is YNNKEL (reference sequence). The CDR3 here is CASSKIQSVHNEQFF. CDR3 in DNA: TGTGCCAGCAGCAAAATACAGAGTGTCCACAATGAGCAGTTCTTC.

This clone is a singleton in its sample. The chain couples TRBV12-3 or TRBV12-4 to TRBJ2-4, with D possibly matching TRBD2 (5 bases). Trimming removed 4 bases at V and 8 bases at J, with 9 bases between. The CDR3 runs 12 residues. CDR3 sequence: CASSSLGYIQYF. In DNA form, the CDR3 reads TGTGCCAGCAGTTCACTAGGATACATTCAGTACTTC.

The chain has TRBV5-1 and TRBJ1-5, with unresolved D. Germline V gene data show CDR1 as SGHRS and CDR2 as YFSETQ. The CDR3 runs to 15 residues. The V and J ends lost 0 bases and 0 bases respectively, with 7 bases between them. The DNA of the CDR3 is TGCGCCAGCAGCTTGGACGGATATAGCAATCAGCCCCAGCATTTT. This codes for CASSLDGYSNQPQHF. Looking up the rest from reference TRBV5-1 and TRBJ1-5 gives the full variable domain: KAGVTQTPRYLIKTRGQQVTLSCSPISGHRSVSWYQQTPGQGLQFLFEYFSETQRNKGNFPGRFSGRQFSNSRSEMNVSTLELGDSALYLCASSLDGYSNQPQHFGDGTRLSIL.

The chain uses TRBV27 and TRBJ1-1, with a tentative D call TRBD1 (6 bases). Germline V gene lookup returns CDR1 MNHEY and CDR2 SMNVEV (reference sequence). V was trimmed by 6 bases and J by 1 base, leaving 21 bases between them. This CDR3 comprises 17 residues. The CDR3 sequence is CASRTWGPLSENTEAFF. The CDR3 bases are TGTGCCAGCAGAACGTGGGGGCCCCTATCAGAGAACACTGAAGCTTTCTTT.

This rearrangement joins TRBV7-2 to TRBJ2-1; 8 bases agree with TRBD2. Germline V CDR1 and CDR2: SGHTA, FQGNSA. This CDR3 is built from 18 residues. Trimming removed 4 bases from V and 0 bases from J; junction bases left unmatched: 11. The CDR3 nucleotides are TGTGCCAGCAGCTCCGCTGGGGTTCGGGGGGGCTCCTACAATGAGCAGTTCTTC. It specifies CASSSAGVRGGSYNEQFF.

The rearrangement uses TRBV6-6 and TRBJ1-3; D unresolved. V was clipped by 1 base and J by 0 bases, with 7 bases between them. The CDR3 spans 15 residues. CDR1 is MNHNY, CDR2 SVGAGI, per germline (reference sequence). The DNA of the CDR3 is TGTGCCAGCAGTTACTGGCAAAGCTCTGGAAACACCATATATTTT. This encodes CASSYWQSSGNTIYF.

This clone was recorded only once. The genes are TRBV5-4 and TRBJ2-7; 8 nucleotides line up with TRBD1. The CDR3 has 15 residues. V was clipped by 7 bases and J by 2 bases; unmatched bases: 11. Germline V CDR1 and CDR2: SGHNT, YYREEE (reference sequence). Here the CDR3 DNA reads TGTGCCAGCTCGTATTCCCCACAGGGGGCCTACGAGCAGTACTTC. Amino acid sequence: CASSYSPQGAYEQYF. The full variable domain, its missing parts supplied by reference TRBV5-4 and TRBJ2-7, is ETGVTQSPTHLIKTRGQQVTLRCSSQSGHNTVSWYQQALGQGPQFIFQYYREEENGRGNFPPRFSGLQFPNYSSELNVNALELDDSALYLCASSYSPQGAYEQYFGPGTRLTVT.

The J gene is TRBJ1-1, the V gene TRBV18; no reliable D call. The V end was cut by 2 bases, the J end by 1 base, with 5 bases between. Germline loops: CDR1 KGHSH, CDR2 LQKENI. The CDR3 sequence is 13 residues long. CDR3 nucleotide sequence: TGTGCCAGCTCACCAAACGGGAACACTGAAGCTTTCTTT. Protein: CASSPNGNTEAFF. The full variable domain, completed using reference TRBV18 and TRBJ1-1, is NAGVMQNPRHLVRRRGQEARLRCSPMKGHSHVYWYRQLPEEGLKFMVYLQKENIIDESGMPKERFSAEFPKEGPSILRIQQVVRGDSAAYFCASSPNGNTEAFFGQGTRLTVV.

The chain joins TRBV18 to TRBJ2-7, with 8 bases that match TRBD1. The CDR3 spans 17 residues. J was trimmed by 0 bases and V by 2 bases; bases with no gene match: 9. Germline values: CDR1 KGHSH, CDR2 LQKENI. The CDR3 reads CASSPFSGTGISYEQYF. The CDR3 DNA sequence: TGTGCCAGCTCACCATTTTCTGGGACAGGAATCTCCTACGAGCAGTACTTC.

CDR3: CASSLLGGPTYNEQFF. CDR3 nucleotides: TGTGCCAGCAGTTTATTGGGGGGTCCCACCTACAATGAGCAGTTCTTC. The V gene is TRBV27, the J gene TRBJ2-1, with D maybe TRBD2 (6 bases). Per the germline V gene, CDR1 is MNHEY and CDR2 is SMNVEV (reference sequence). The CDR3 totals 16 residues. Trimming cost V 1 base and J 2 bases, with 12 bases left between them.

J is TRBJ1-5 and V is TRBV21-1; no DNA check was done on the table's D call, TRBD1. TRBV21-1 corresponds to a pseudogene. CDR3 length equals 17 residues. In nucleotides, the CDR3 is TGTGCCAGCAGCAAATACATCCCCGACAGGGGCAATCAGCCCCAGCATTTT. As protein: CASSKYIPDRGNQPQHF.

The CDR3 DNA is TGTGCCAGCACCCCTAATCCGTTCTTCTATGGCTACACCTTC. This sequence encodes CASTPNPFFYGYTF. The J gene is TRBJ1-2, the V gene TRBV3-1 (or the pseudogene TRBV3-2); no reliable D call. The CDR3 runs 14 residues. Germline CDR1 and CDR2: LGHDT and YNNKEL (reference sequence). Deletions cut 7 bases from V and 4 bases from J, with 16 bases between.

The chain is built from TRBV18 and TRBJ2-5; D call uncertain. Germline V CDR1 and CDR2: KGHSH, LQKENI. Trimming cost V 3 bases and J 4 bases, with 9 bases left between them. There are 13 residues in the CDR3. CDR3 residues: CASSPGGSETQYF. CDR3 nucleotide sequence: TGTGCCAGCTCACCCGGTGGTTCAGAGACCCAGTACTTC.

This chain connects TRBV15 to TRBJ2-3, with D possibly matching TRBD2 (6 bases). The V end was cut by 9 bases, the J end by 3 bases, with 16 bases between. This CDR3 has 14 residues. Germline CDR1 is LNHNV and CDR2 is YYDKDF (reference sequence). CDR3 DNA sequence: TGTGCCACAAGCTCCCTGGCGGGGACAGATACGCAGTATTTT. This sequence encodes CATSSLAGTDTQYF.

The chain has TRBV20-1 and TRBJ2-7, with D maybe TRBD2 (5 bases). The germline V gene encodes CDR1 DFQATT and CDR2 SNEGSKA (reference sequence). The CDR3 consists of 14 residues. Trimming took 3 bases from V and 5 from J, leaving 17 bases between them. The DNA for the CDR3 is TGCAGTGCTAGTCCTTCACCGGGAATCAACGAGCAGTACTTC. Translated: CSASPSPGINEQYF.

The gene calls are TRBV5-5 and TRBJ2-5; 7 bases line up with TRBD2. Trimming cost V 0 bases and J 5 bases; bases outside gene matches: 16. The length of the CDR3 is 18 residues. Germline V gives CDR1 SGHKS, CDR2 YYEKEE (reference sequence). CDR3 DNA: TGTGCCAGCAGCTTGGCGGGGAGGGGTCGATCCTTCTATGAGACCCAGTACTTC. Amino acid sequence: CASSLAGRGRSFYETQYF.

The sample holds a few counts of this clone. The chain has TRBV21-1 and TRBJ2-7; the table's D call, TRBD1, was not checked against the DNA. TRBV21-1 is an annotated pseudogene. CDR3 length: 17 residues. The CDR3 sequence is CASSRGSPTGRSYEQYF. The CDR3 nucleotides are TGTGCCAGCAGCAGGGGCTCTCCGACAGGGCGAAGCTACGAGCAGTACTTC.

This clone came up once. The chain is built from TRBV11-1 and TRBJ1-5, with D unresolved. This CDR3 region has 16 residues. Between the trimmed V and J ends, which lost 2 bases and 1 base, there was a span of 12 bases. CDR1 is SGHAT and CDR2 is FQDESV in the germline V gene (reference sequence). The CDR3 spells CASSLLSVRSNQPQHF. Written as DNA, the CDR3 is TGTGCCAGCAGCTTATTGAGTGTCCGGAGCAATCAGCCCCAGCATTTT.

This clone showed up just a few times. The J gene is TRBJ1-2, the V gene TRBV11-1; weak D call: TRBD1 (6 bases). V lost 2 bases to trimming and J lost 4 bases, with 8 bases between them. This CDR3 region has 13 residues. Germline CDR1 reads SGHAT; CDR2 reads FQDESV (reference sequence). The CDR3 reads CASSLKGVYGYTF. DNA of the CDR3: TGTGCCAGCAGCTTAAAGGGGGTCTATGGCTACACCTTC.

The chain recombines TRBV28 with TRBJ2-5; D gene uncertain. Germline values: CDR1 MDHEN, CDR2 SYDVKM. This CDR3 is 14 amino acids long. Trimming pared 2 bases from V and 5 bases from J, leaving 12 bases between. DNA of the CDR3: TGTGCCAGCAGTTTACCCGGGCTTCGGGAGACCCAGTACTTC. Its protein is CASSLPGLRETQYF.

The chain couples TRBV12-3 or TRBV12-4 to TRBJ2-3; D not certain. This CDR3 spans 13 amino acids. The V gene lost 3 bases and the J gene lost 0 bases, with 4 bases spanning the gap. The CDR3 nucleotides read TGTGCCAGCAGTTTTTATAGCACAGATACGCAGTATTTT. Translating gives CASSFYSTDTQYF.

The chain uses TRBV10-3 and TRBJ2-1; 13 bases are a match to TRBD2. Trimming took 4 bases from V and 0 from J; bases not matched to a gene: 6. This CDR3 has 18 residues. The germline V gene has CDR1 ENHRY and CDR2 SYGVKD. Here the CDR3 DNA reads TGTGCCATCAGTGGGACTAGCGGGGGTAAAAGCTCCTACAATGAGCAGTTCTTC. Translated: CAISGTSGGKSSYNEQFF.

The chain employs TRBV19 and TRBJ2-7, with 7 nucleotides matching TRBD1. CDR3 size: 14 residues. The V and J ends lost 4 bases and 7 bases, in that order; junction bases with no gene match: 10. Per the germline V gene, CDR1 is LNHDA and CDR2 is SQIVND (reference sequence). CDR3 loop: CASSTGRGRGEQYF. As DNA, the CDR3 is TGTGCCAGTAGTACCGGAAGGGGGCGAGGAGAGCAGTACTTC.

The chain uses TRBV27 and TRBJ2-1; perhaps TRBD2 as D (6 bases). The CDR3 is 13 amino acids. V gave up 3 bases and J gave up 4 bases, with 7 bases separating them. From germline, CDR1 is MNHEY and CDR2 SMNVEV (reference sequence). The CDR3 is CASSFSGYNEQFF. As DNA, the CDR3 is TGTGCCAGCAGTTTTAGCGGATACAATGAGCAGTTCTTC.

This sequence joins TRBV5-1 and TRBJ2-5; D unresolved. Looked up from germline, CDR1 is SGHRS and CDR2 is YFSETQ. Deletions cut 0 bases from V and 0 bases from J, with 9 bases between. The CDR3 loop spans 15 amino acids. The CDR3 reads CASSLALEHQETQYF. CDR3 in DNA: TGCGCCAGCAGCTTGGCCCTGGAGCACCAAGAGACCCAGTACTTC.

This clone occurred a few times. This sequence joins TRBV5-6 and TRBJ2-1; either TRBD1 or TRBD2 may fit D (6 bases each). V was trimmed by 2 bases and J by 0 bases, leaving 12 bases between them. CDR3 length equals 16 residues. CDR1 is SGHDT, CDR2 YYEEEE, per germline. The CDR3 region is CASSFGGASSYNEQFF. In DNA form, the CDR3 reads TGTGCCAGCAGCTTCGGGGGCGCAAGCTCCTACAATGAGCAGTTCTTC.

The genes are TRBV2 and TRBJ1-2; weak D call: TRBD1 (5 bases). V gave up 2 bases and J gave up 8 bases, with 15 bases separating them. Germline loops: CDR1 SNHLY, CDR2 FYNNEI. The CDR3 runs to 14 residues. CDR3 amino acids: CASSETGGRLGYTF. The CDR3 nucleotides are TGTGCCAGCAGTGAAACTGGGGGAAGGCTCGGCTACACCTTC.

The chain carries TRBV7-2 and TRBJ2-1, with 9 positions matching TRBD2. In germline, CDR1 is SGHTA, CDR2 FQGNSA. V lost 4 bases to trimming and J lost 9 bases; unmatched junction nucleotides: 10. This CDR3 region has 15 residues. The CDR3 spells CASSSLAGARGEQFF. The DNA for the CDR3 is TGTGCCAGCAGCTCCTTAGCGGGGGCTAGGGGTGAGCAGTTCTTC.